The 4 T cell receptor beta chains given below trace back to one sample, sequenced in a study of shared clonotypes between healthy human individuals. Here immunoSEQ multiplex PCR was the method, and the copy in TCRdb shows in-frame clones only, minus some. The table lists about 980,000 clones, 76% of them singletons, with 1.5% in the top ten. Sequenced material: memory CD4+ T cells sorted from blood. Subset indicated: CD45RA-negative fraction. The receptor set was obtained from a man aged 18 to 30 in good health.

In this sample, this clone turned up once. The V call is TRBV10-1, the J call TRBJ2-3; 8 bases are shared with TRBD2. The CDR3 contains 14 residues. Losses at the gene ends were 4 bases for V and 4 bases for J; bases not matched to a gene: 4. Germline CDR1 WNHNN, CDR2 SYGVQD (reference sequence). The CDR3 region is CASSAGGRADTQYF. CDR3 nucleotides: TGCGCCAGCAGTGCGGGGGGGCGTGCAGATACGCAGTATTTT.

The genes are TRBV6-6 and TRBJ2-1; no reliable D call. V was pared by 2 bases and J by 0 bases, with 2 bases between. The CDR3 is 13 amino acids. Germline CDR1 and CDR2: MNHNY and SVGAGI (reference sequence). Written as DNA, the CDR3 is TGTGCCAGCAGTTACGCCTCCTACAATGAGCAGTTCTTC. Protein product: CASSYASYNEQFF.

This clone was seen more than once but under ten times. Different DNA sequences within this sample yield the same CDR3. The V gene is TRBV18, the J gene TRBJ1-1; 9 bases map to TRBD1. V shed 6 bases, J shed 4 bases, and the junction held 6 bases outside the gene matches. This CDR3 contains 14 residues. The germline gives CDR1 KGHSH, CDR2 LQKENI. CDR3 amino acids: CASSQGQGGTEAFF. The CDR3 nucleotides read TGTGCCAGCTCGCAGGGACAGGGTGGCACTGAAGCTTTCTTT.

This clone has just one count. The same CDR3 arises from other DNA sequences in this sample as well. The V gene is TRBV30, the J gene TRBJ2-7; D is uncertain. CDR1 is GTSNPN and CDR2 is SVGIG in the germline V gene (reference sequence). This CDR3 comprises 11 residues. Trimming left V 0 bases short and J 3 bases short, with 3 bases between. The CDR3 DNA reads as TGTGCCTGGAGTGTAGACTACGAGCAGTACTTC. Protein product: CAWSVDYEQYF.